The sequence of this T cell receptor beta chain was determined in a study of PD-1 blockade in classical Hodgkin lymphoma. Study in general: Once every 2 weeks, patients received intravenous nivolumab at 3 mg/kg.

The repertoire was sequenced with immunoSEQ multiplex PCR; TCRdb's copy has only in-frame clones and lacks some. The sample includes about 64,000 clones, 91% seen only once; the top ten take about 9.3%. Time point in this sample: cycle 4 day 1 (C4D1), after about 6 weeks of nivolumab. Every one of the patients relapsed after autologous stem cell transplantation (brentuximab vedotin exposure was variable). A note on this clone: Its antigen remains unknown. The junction departs from germline at one end; a sequencing error may be responsible.

Points from the study as a whole: It was CD4+ TCR diversity, not CD8+, that rose significantly by C4D1. Patients who responded completely had about the same baseline diversity as newly diagnosed patients. Reports described newly diagnosed patients as having lower baseline TCR diversity than healthy donors.

This TCR came from a human donor with classical Hodgkin lymphoma. Material: peripheral blood mononuclear cells (PBMCs), obtained before the fourth cycle of nivolumab.

The CDR3 loop is CSASPYDEQFF. The CDR3 DNA reads as TGCAGTGCTAGCCCCTACGATGAGCAGTTCTTC. The J gene is TRBJ2-1, the V gene TRBV20-1; no clear D gene. Germline lookup yields CDR1 DFQATT and CDR2 SNEGSKA (reference sequence). The CDR3 has 11 amino acids.